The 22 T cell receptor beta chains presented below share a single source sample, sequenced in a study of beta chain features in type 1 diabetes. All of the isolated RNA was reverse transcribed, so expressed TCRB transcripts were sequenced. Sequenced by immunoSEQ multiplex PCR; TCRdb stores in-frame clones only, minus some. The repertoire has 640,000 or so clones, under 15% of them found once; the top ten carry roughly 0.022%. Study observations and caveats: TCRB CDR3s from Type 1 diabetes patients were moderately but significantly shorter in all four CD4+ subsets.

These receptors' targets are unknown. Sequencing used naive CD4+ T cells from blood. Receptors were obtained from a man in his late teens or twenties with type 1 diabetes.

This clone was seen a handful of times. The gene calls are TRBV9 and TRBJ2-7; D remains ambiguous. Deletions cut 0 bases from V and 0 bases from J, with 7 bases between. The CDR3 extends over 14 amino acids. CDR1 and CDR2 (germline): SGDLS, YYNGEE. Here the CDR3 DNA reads TGTGCCAGCAGCGTAGCTCTAAACTCCTACGAGCAGTACTTC. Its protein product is CASSVALNSYEQYF.

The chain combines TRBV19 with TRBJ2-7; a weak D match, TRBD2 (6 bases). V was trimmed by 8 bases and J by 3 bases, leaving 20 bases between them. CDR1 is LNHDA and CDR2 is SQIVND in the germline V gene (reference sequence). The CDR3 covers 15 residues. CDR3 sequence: CASRETGTDFYEQYF. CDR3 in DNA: TGTGCCAGTCGGGAGACCGGGACCGACTTCTACGAGCAGTACTTC.

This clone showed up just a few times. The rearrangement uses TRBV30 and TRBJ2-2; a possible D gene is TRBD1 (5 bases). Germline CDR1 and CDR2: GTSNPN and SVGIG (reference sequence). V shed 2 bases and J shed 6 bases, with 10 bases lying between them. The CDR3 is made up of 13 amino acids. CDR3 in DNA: TGTGCCTGGAGTAAAGGGGTGCCCGGGGAGCTGTTTTTT. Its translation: CAWSKGVPGELFF.

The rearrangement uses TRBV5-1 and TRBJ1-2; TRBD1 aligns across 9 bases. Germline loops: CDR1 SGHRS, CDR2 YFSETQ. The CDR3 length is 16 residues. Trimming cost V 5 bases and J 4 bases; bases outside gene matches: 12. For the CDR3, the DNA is TGCGCCAGCAGATCTCCTTCCGGGACAGGGACCTATGGCTACACCTTC. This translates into CASRSPSGTGTYGYTF.

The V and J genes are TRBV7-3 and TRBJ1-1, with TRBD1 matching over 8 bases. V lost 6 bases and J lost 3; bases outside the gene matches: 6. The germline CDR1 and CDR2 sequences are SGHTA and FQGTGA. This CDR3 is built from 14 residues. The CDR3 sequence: CASSPGGLDTEAFF. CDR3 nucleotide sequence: TGTGCCAGCAGTCCAGGGGGCCTGGACACTGAAGCTTTCTTT.

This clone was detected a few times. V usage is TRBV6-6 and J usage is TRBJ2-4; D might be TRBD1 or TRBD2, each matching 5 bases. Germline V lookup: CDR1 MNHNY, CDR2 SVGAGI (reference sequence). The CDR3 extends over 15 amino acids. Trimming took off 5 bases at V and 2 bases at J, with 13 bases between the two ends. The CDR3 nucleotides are TGTGCCAGCAGTAACGTATGGGGGACCAAAAACATTCAGTACTTC. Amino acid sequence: CASSNVWGTKNIQYF.

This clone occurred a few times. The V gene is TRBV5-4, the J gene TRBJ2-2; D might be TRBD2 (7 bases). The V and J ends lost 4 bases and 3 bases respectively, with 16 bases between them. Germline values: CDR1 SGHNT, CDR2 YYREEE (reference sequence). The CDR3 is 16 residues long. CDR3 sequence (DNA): TGTGCCAGCAGCCTGTCGCGGGGGCTTGACACCGGGGAGCTGTTTTTT. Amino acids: CASSLSRGLDTGELFF.

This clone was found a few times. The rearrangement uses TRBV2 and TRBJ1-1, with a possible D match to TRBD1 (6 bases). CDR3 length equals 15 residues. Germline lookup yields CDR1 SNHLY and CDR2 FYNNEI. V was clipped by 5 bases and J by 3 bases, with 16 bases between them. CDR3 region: CASSFTGWEDTEAFF. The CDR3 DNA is TGTGCCAGCAGTTTTACAGGGTGGGAGGACACTGAAGCTTTCTTT.

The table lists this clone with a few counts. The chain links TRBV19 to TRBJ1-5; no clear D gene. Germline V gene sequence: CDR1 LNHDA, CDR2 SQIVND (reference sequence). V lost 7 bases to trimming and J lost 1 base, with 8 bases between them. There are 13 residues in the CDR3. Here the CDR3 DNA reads TGTGCCAGTACGAAGGGAAGCAATCAGCCCCAGCATTTT. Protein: CASTKGSNQPQHF.

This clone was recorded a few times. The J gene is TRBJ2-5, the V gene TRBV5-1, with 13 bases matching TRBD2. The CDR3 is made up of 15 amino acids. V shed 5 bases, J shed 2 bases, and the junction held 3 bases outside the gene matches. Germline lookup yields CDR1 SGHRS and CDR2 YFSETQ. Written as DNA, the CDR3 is TGCGCCAGCAGACTGACTAGCGGGGGGCAAGAGACCCAGTACTTC. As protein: CASRLTSGGQETQYF. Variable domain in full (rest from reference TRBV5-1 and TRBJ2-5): KAGVTQTPRYLIKTRGQQVTLSCSPISGHRSVSWYQQTPGQGLQFLFEYFSETQRNKGNFPGRFSGRQFSNSRSEMNVSTLELGDSALYLCASRLTSGGQETQYFGPGTRLLVL.

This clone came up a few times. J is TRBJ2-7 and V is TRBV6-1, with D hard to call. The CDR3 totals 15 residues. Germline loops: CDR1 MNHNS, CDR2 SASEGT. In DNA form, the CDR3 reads TGTGCTACCAGAAACAGCCCCAGTTTGACCTACGAGCAGTACTTC. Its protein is CATRNSPSLTYEQYF.

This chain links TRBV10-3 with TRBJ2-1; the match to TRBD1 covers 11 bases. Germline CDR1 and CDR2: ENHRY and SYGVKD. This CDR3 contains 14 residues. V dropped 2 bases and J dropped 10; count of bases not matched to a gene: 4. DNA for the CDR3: TGTGCCATCAGTGAGGGACAGGGGGCGTGGGAGCAGTTCTTC. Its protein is CAISEGQGAWEQFF.

The CDR3 bases are TGTGCCAGCAGCTCCGGACCAGGGAGCAGGGATACGCAGTATTTT. It translates to CASSSGPGSRDTQYF. V usage is TRBV9 and J usage is TRBJ2-3; D possibly matches TRBD1 or TRBD2 (5 bases each). The CDR3 covers 15 residues. Trimming pared 4 bases from V and 6 bases from J, leaving 18 bases between. Per germline, CDR1 SGDLS and CDR2 YYNGEE. Based on the CDR3 plus reference TRBV9 and TRBJ2-3, the full variable domain is DSGVTQTPKHLITATGQRVTLRCSPRSGDLSVYWYQQSLDQGLQFLIQYYNGEERAKGNILERFSAQQFPDLHSELNLSSLELGDSALYFCASSSGPGSRDTQYFGPGTRLTVL.

The chain's CDR3 is CAISAGTVTDTQYF. CDR3 DNA sequence: TGTGCCATCAGTGCAGGGACAGTCACAGATACGCAGTATTTT. The chain combines TRBV10-3 with TRBJ2-3; 7 bases match TRBD1. There are 14 residues in the CDR3. Germline V gene lookup returns CDR1 ENHRY and CDR2 SYGVKD. V was pared by 4 bases and J by 2 bases, with 3 bases of the junction left unmatched.

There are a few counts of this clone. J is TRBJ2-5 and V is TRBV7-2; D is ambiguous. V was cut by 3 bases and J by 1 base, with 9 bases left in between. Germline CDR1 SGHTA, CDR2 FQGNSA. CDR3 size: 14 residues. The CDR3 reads CASSFQDRQETQYF. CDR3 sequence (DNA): TGTGCCAGCAGCTTTCAGGACCGCCAAGAGACCCAGTACTTC. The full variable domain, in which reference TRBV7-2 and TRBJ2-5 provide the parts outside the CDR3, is GAGVSQSPSNKVTEKGKDVELRCDPISGHTALYWYRQSLGQGLEFLIYFQGNSAPDKSGLPSDRFSAERTGGSVSTLTIQRTQQEDSAVYLCASSFQDRQETQYFGPGTRLLVL.

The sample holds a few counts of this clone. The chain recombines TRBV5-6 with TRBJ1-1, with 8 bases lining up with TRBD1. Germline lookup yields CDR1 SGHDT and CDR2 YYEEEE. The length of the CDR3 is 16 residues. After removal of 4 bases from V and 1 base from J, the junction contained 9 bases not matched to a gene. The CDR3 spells CASSPWTGWSNTEAFF. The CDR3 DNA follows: TGTGCCAGCAGCCCCTGGACAGGGTGGTCGAACACTGAAGCTTTCTTT.

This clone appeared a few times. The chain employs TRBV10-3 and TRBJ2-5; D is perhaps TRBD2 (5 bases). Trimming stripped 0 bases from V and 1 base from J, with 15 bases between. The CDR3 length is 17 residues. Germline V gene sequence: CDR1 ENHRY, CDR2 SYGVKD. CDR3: CAISESFSVEGQETQYF. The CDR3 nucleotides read TGTGCCATCAGTGAGTCCTTCTCCGTCGAGGGCCAAGAGACCCAGTACTTC.

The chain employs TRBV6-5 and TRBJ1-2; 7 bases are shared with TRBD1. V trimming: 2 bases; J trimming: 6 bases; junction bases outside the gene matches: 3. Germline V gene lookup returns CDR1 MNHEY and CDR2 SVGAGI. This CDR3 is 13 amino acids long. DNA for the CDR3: TGTGCCAGCAGTTACGACAGGGTCCATGGCTACACCTTC. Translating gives CASSYDRVHGYTF.

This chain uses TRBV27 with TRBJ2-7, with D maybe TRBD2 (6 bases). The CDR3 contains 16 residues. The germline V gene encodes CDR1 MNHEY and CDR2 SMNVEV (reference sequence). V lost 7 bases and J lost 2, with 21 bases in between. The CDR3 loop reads CASKALAWPPAYEQYF. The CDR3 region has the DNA TGTGCCAGCAAAGCCCTAGCGTGGCCCCCAGCCTACGAGCAGTACTTC.

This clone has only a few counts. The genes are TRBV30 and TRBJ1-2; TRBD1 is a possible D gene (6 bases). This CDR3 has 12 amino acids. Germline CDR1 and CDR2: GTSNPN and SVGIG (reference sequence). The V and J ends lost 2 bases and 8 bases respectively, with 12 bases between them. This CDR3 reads CAWSQGGNGYTF. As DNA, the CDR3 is TGTGCCTGGAGTCAAGGGGGGAACGGCTACACCTTC.

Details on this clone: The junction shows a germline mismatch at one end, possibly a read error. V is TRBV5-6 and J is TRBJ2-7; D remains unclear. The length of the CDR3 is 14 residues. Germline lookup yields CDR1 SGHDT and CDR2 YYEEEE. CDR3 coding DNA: TGTGCCAGCAGCTTGGGGTTTATGGGGATTGGGCAGCACTTC. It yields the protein CASSLGFMGIGQHF.

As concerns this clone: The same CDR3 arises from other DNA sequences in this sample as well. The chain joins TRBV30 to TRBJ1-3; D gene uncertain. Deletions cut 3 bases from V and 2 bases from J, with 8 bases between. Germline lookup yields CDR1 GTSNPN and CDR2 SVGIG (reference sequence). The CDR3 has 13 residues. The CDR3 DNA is TGTGCCTGGAGCTCGGGAGCTGGAAACACCATATATTTT. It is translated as CAWSSGAGNTIYF.